Ten or more counts support the clone carrying this T cell receptor (beta chain). The time point is: sample taken at primary tumor resection. From tumor, nontumor lung or frozen PBMC, whole RNA was taken unsorted for sequencing. A total of over 70 untreated early-stage non-small cell lung cancer patients served as donors. CDR3 size: 16 residues. Trimming left V 0 bases short and J 2 bases short, with 8 bases between. Germline values: CDR1 LGHNA, CDR2 YSLEER. The data are from a study of spatial heterogeneity in lung cancer. Study-level information: As counted in raw reads, each unique TCR and UMI combination appeared more than ten times on average.

A single record per CDR3 protein comes from TCRdb applying MiXCR to the 5' RACE reads. This sample yields approximately 39,000 distinct CDR3 sequences, of which around 5.8% are seen a single time; about 9.9% belongs to the top ten. The origin of this receptor is a male donor with early-stage non-small cell lung cancer. The genes are TRBV4-3 and TRBJ1-6; D remains unclear. The sample in question was PBMCs, obtained at surgery. The CDR3 region is CASSQESRAYNSPLHF. The CDR3 bases are TGCGCCAGCAGCCAAGAAAGTAGGGCCTATAATTCACCCCTCCACTTT.